This T cell receptor (beta chain) came from a study of blood T cell repertoires in COVID-19. Across the whole study: Specimens from acute and convalescent COVID-19 originated in the United States, Italy and Spain.

Germline V gene lookup returns CDR1 GTSNPN and CDR2 SVGIG (reference sequence). There are 12 residues in the CDR3. The V end was cut by 4 bases, the J end by 0 bases, with 6 bases between. TCRdb keeps only in-frame clones here, not all; method: immunoSEQ multiplex PCR. The profile shows approximately 330,000 clones, 80% to 90% of them singletons. A note on this clone: Additional DNA sequences in this sample encode the identical CDR3.

The V gene is TRBV30, the J gene TRBJ1-2; a weak D match, TRBD1 (5 bases). The clonotype was recovered from a man aged 25-40 years with COVID-19, enrolled during active disease. The sample consisted of peripheral blood. The CDR3 DNA reads as TGTGCCTGGACAGGGTCTAACTATGGCTACACCTTC. This sequence encodes CAWTGSNYGYTF.